The T cell receptor (beta chain) described here comes from a study of cytomegalovirus exposure and HLA in healthy donors. As for the study in general: From HLA-typed donors, an early data release held 70 million to 95 million unique TCRs. In terms of ancestry, the Caucasian-associated cluster contained about 81% of the approximately 400 genotyped donors.

Amplification used 60 Vbeta primers and 13 Jbeta primers. Assay used: immunoSEQ multiplex PCR; TCRdb lists only in-frame clones, some missing. The table has 100,000 to 150,000 clones, approximately 82% seen once. This clonotype was obtained from a boy aged 2-15 years in good health and CMV-seronegative. The sequencing input was PBMCs.

The CDR3 nucleotides are TGTGCCAGCAGTGATAGCTTCCAGGGCGCGACCCAGTACTTC. Its protein product is CASSDSFQGATQYF. This chain joins TRBV6-1 and TRBJ2-5; weak D call: TRBD1 (5 bases). The CDR3 is 14 amino acids. Germline-derived CDR1 and CDR2 are MNHNS and SASEGT. V was pared by 3 bases and J by 7 bases, with 15 bases between.